These T cell receptor beta chains were read from a single sample in a study of T-cell reconstitution after alpha-beta-depleted transplantation in children. One entry per CDR3 protein, called by TCRdb with MiXCR from the PCR reads. The table has about 58,000 distinct CDR3 sequences, 44% seen once; the top ten hold roughly 98%. The sequencing used PBMCs, mostly from graft donor cells, collected 360 days after TCRalphabeta/CD19-depleted stem cell transplant. These receptors all come from a male patient aged 10 to 17 who had a stem cell transplant for acute lymphoblastic leukemia, so the T cells may come from the graft donor. The CDR3 runs from the conserved cysteine through the conserved F or W. A row's size may be missing; if present it is once, few, many or a size class.

v_call: TRBV11-2
clone_size: -
j_call: TRBJ1-6
cdr3_aa: CASSLEWCEVCYNSPLHF

v_call: TRBV10-2
clone_size: -
j_call: TRBJ2-1
cdr3_aa: CASSDKGNEQFF

v_call: TRBV12-3/TRBV12-4
clone_size: few
j_call: TRBJ1-3
cdr3_aa: CASKTAWGTGNTIYF

v_call: TRBV5-4
clone_size: -
j_call: TRBJ2-1
cdr3_aa: CASSSRGYNEQFF

v_call: TRBV28
clone_size: -
j_call: TRBJ2-7
cdr3_aa: CASSLSGEIYEQYF

v_call: TRBV12-3/TRBV12-4
clone_size: few
j_call: TRBJ1-4
cdr3_aa: CASSFANEKLFF

v_call: TRBV27
clone_size: few
j_call: TRBJ2-4
cdr3_aa: CASSLFTAKNIQYF

v_call: TRBV4-1
clone_size: -
j_call: TRBJ2-7
cdr3_aa: CASSQGFYSYEQYF

v_call: TRBV28
clone_size: few
j_call: TRBJ2-7
cdr3_aa: CASSSSGSLSYEQYF

v_call: TRBV29-1
clone_size: -
j_call: TRBJ2-2
cdr3_aa: CSVDMGIGELFF

v_call: TRBV10-3
clone_size: -
j_call: TRBJ2-2
cdr3_aa: CAISEKGLARGTGELFF

v_call: TRBV20-1
clone_size: -
j_call: TRBJ1-2
cdr3_aa: CSAEPDRSPGYTF

v_call: TRBV9
clone_size: many
j_call: TRBJ2-7
cdr3_aa: CASSVGWGTYEQYF

v_call: TRBV11-2
clone_size: -
j_call: TRBJ2-4
cdr3_aa: CASSLVRGRAKNIQYF

v_call: TRBV7-2
clone_size: few
j_call: TRBJ2-3
cdr3_aa: CASSYSPRDTQYF

v_call: TRBV9
clone_size: few
j_call: TRBJ2-1
cdr3_aa: CASSPPISSYNEQFF

v_call: TRBV20-1
clone_size: once
j_call: TRBJ2-5
cdr3_aa: CSASQVETQYF

v_call: TRBV9
clone_size: few
j_call: TRBJ2-7
cdr3_aa: CASSPWTGGEEQYF

v_call: TRBV6-5
clone_size: few
j_call: TRBJ1-1
cdr3_aa: CASSYGTGGNTEAFF

v_call: TRBV24-1
clone_size: -
j_call: TRBJ2-1
cdr3_aa: CATSATPSSNEQFF

v_call: TRBV5-1
clone_size: few
j_call: TRBJ2-2
cdr3_aa: CASSSNTGELFF

v_call: TRBV5-1
clone_size: -
j_call: TRBJ2-7
cdr3_aa: CASSPDREPSYEQYF

v_call: TRBV29-1
clone_size: few
j_call: TRBJ2-7
cdr3_aa: CSVVLGGPYEQYF

v_call: TRBV27
clone_size: few
j_call: TRBJ2-1
cdr3_aa: CASSPLRGWENEQFF

v_call: TRBV6-2/TRBV6-3
clone_size: -
j_call: TRBJ2-7
cdr3_aa: CASSSGTGNEQYF